This T cell receptor (beta chain) was documented in a study of blood T cell repertoires in COVID-19. In germline, CDR1 is MDHEN, CDR2 SYDVKM. The junction had 8 bases not matched to a gene; V was cut back by 8 bases and J by 5 bases. The CDR3 totals 13 residues. Authors' analysis steps: By means of reference gene primer amplification, nucleated cell counts were estimated. Profiling relied on immunoSEQ multiplex PCR, and the TCRdb table lists in-frame clones only, not all of them. V and J calls and clone size are given by that table; D and trimming were obtained from the DNA. Among roughly 44,000 clones, around 90% were seen once, and the ten largest hold 10% to 15%.

The chain carries TRBV28 and TRBJ1-1, with 7 bases identical to TRBD1. The sequenced material came from peripheral blood. The clonotype was recovered from an elderly man with acute or convalescent COVID-19. This chain's CDR3 is CASFQGVGTEAFF. The CDR3 nucleotides read TGTGCCAGCTTCCAGGGGGTAGGGACTGAAGCTTTCTTT.